The 14 T cell receptor beta chains below were found in one sample sequenced in a study of cytomegalovirus exposure and HLA in healthy donors. With 60 Vbeta and 13 Jbeta primers, the PCR was carried out. The table came from immunoSEQ multiplex PCR; TCRdb's copy has only in-frame clones and leaves some out. The profile shows around 100,000 clones, more than 60% of them singletons. Sequencing was done on a sample of PBMCs. These receptors were taken from a woman under 30 in good health and CMV-seropositive.

The chain carries TRBV28 and TRBJ2-1, with 7 bases that match TRBD2. The CDR3 covers 15 residues. The germline CDR1 and CDR2 sequences are MDHEN and SYDVKM. V lost 3 bases, J lost 6 bases, and 8 bases stayed unmatched. CDR3: CASSLVGEGRNEQFF. CDR3 DNA sequence: TGTGCCAGCAGTTTGGTGGGGGAGGGCCGCAATGAGCAGTTCTTC.

This clone was seen only once. V usage is TRBV9 and J usage is TRBJ2-7; 14 bases line up with TRBD2. V lost 4 bases to trimming and J lost 1 base; unmatched junction nucleotides: 10. Germline V gene lookup returns CDR1 SGDLS and CDR2 YYNGEE. The CDR3 totals 18 residues. CDR3 loop: CASSSTSGRADRSYEQYF. CDR3 sequence (DNA): TGTGCCAGCAGCTCGACTAGCGGGAGGGCCGATCGGTCCTACGAGCAGTACTTC.

V and J are TRBV27 and TRBJ1-1, with D uncertain. The V end lost 3 bases, the J end lost 5 bases, and 13 bases lay between the germline ends. The CDR3 contains 14 residues. From germline, CDR1 is MNHEY and CDR2 SMNVEV (reference sequence). The CDR3 coding sequence is TGTGCCAGCAGTTTGGTGGAAGGCAGGACTGAAGCTTTCTTT. Translation: CASSLVEGRTEAFF.

The V and J genes are TRBV30 and TRBJ2-1, with 9 bases fitting TRBD1. Germline CDR1 GTSNPN, CDR2 SVGIG (reference sequence). CDR3 length: 15 amino acids. The V gene end was trimmed by 1 base and the J gene end by 2 bases; junction bases not matched to a gene: 3. The CDR3 DNA reads TGTGCCTGGAGTGGCGGGACAGGGACCTACAATGAGCAGTTCTTC. Translation: CAWSGGTGTYNEQFF. The whole variable domain, remainder taken from reference TRBV30 and TRBJ2-1, is SQTIHQWPATLVQPVGSPLSLECTVEGTSNPNLYWYRQAAGRGLQLLFYSVGIGQISSEVPQNLSASRPQDRQFILSSKKLLLSDSGFYLCAWSGGTGTYNEQFFGPGTRLTVL.

This clone came up a few times. The identical CDR3 is also encoded by other nucleotide sequences in the sample. The J gene is TRBJ2-7, the V gene TRBV7-9; D is ambiguous. V shed 2 bases and J shed 0 bases, with 5 bases lying between them. Germline CDR1 is SEHNR and CDR2 is FQNEAQ (reference sequence). The CDR3 loop spans 13 amino acids. CDR3 residues: CASSLPVSYEQYF. Written as DNA, the CDR3 is TGTGCCAGCAGCTTACCAGTCTCCTACGAGCAGTACTTC. The entire variable domain, with the rest obtained from reference TRBV7-9 and TRBJ2-7, is as follows: DTGVSQNPRHKITKRGQNVTFRCDPISEHNRLYWYRQTLGQGPEFLTYFQNEAQLEKSRLLSDRFSAERPKGSFSTLEIQRTEQGDSAMYLCASSLPVSYEQYFGPGTRLTVT.

The chain uses TRBV4-2 and TRBJ2-2, with D tentatively TRBD1 (5 bases). V lost 0 bases and J lost 2, with 10 bases in between. The germline CDR1 and CDR2 sequences are LGHNA and YNFKEQ. This CDR3 spans 16 amino acids. CDR3 nucleotide sequence: TGTGCCAGCAGCCAAGAAGGGGTACCCAACACCGGGGAGCTGTTTTTT. It yields the protein CASSQEGVPNTGELFF.

This chain joins TRBV5-1 and TRBJ2-5; D not certain. Germline CDR1 reads SGHRS; CDR2 reads YFSETQ. The CDR3 sequence is 13 residues long. V lost 1 base to trimming and J lost 6 bases, with 10 bases between them. The CDR3 region is CASSLPFEKTQYF. The CDR3 bases are TGCGCCAGCAGCTTGCCTTTCGAGAAGACCCAGTACTTC.

The chain carries TRBV18 and TRBJ2-5; 9 bases line up with TRBD2. Losses at the gene ends were 0 bases for V and 3 bases for J; bases not matched to a gene: 5. The CDR3 length is 16 residues. The germline V gene has CDR1 KGHSH and CDR2 LQKENI. The CDR3 DNA is TGTGCCAGCTCACCACCAGCGGGAGGCCGAAAAGAGACCCAGTACTTC. Protein sequence: CASSPPAGGRKETQYF.

This clone is a singleton in its sample. The chain uses TRBV10-1 and TRBJ2-5; D uncertain. The CDR3 is 11 amino acids. V lost 6 bases to trimming and J lost 5 bases, with 7 bases between them. The germline V gene has CDR1 WNHNN and CDR2 SYGVQD (reference sequence). The CDR3 region is CASRGRETQYF. The CDR3 nucleotides read TGCGCCAGCAGGGGCCGGGAGACCCAGTACTTC.

The J gene is TRBJ2-7, the V gene TRBV10-3, with 12 nucleotides matching TRBD2. CDR1 is ENHRY and CDR2 is SYGVKD in the germline V gene. The CDR3 length is 17 residues. With V trimmed by 0 bases and J by 5 bases, 8 bases remained unmatched. The CDR3 bases are TGTGCCATCAGTGAGTCCGGGCTAGCGGGAGGGCCCCACGAGCAGTACTTC. It codes for CAISESGLAGGPHEQYF.

The chain combines TRBV7-3 with TRBJ2-1; possible D gene TRBD1, 5 bases. The length of the CDR3 is 16 residues. Trimming took 1 base from V and 0 from J, leaving 10 bases between them. CDR1 is SGHTA, CDR2 FQGTGA, per germline. In nucleotides, the CDR3 is TGTGCCAGCAGCTTAAGGCAGGGTAACTCCTACAATGAGCAGTTCTTC. This encodes CASSLRQGNSYNEQFF.

The sample holds one count of this clone. The rearrangement uses TRBV9 and TRBJ2-7, with D perhaps TRBD1 (6 bases). V shed 3 bases and J shed 6 bases, with 10 bases lying between them. The CDR3 length is 12 residues. Germline V lookup: CDR1 SGDLS, CDR2 YYNGEE. The CDR3 nucleotides are TGTGCCAGCAGCGACGGGACATCCGAGCAGTACTTC. Residues: CASSDGTSEQYF.

For the CDR3, the DNA is TGTGCCAGCAGCACCCAGGGCGGGGGTAATTCTGCCTACGAGCAGTACTTC. Its protein product is CASSTQGGGNSAYEQYF. The chain has TRBV9 and TRBJ2-7, with 7 bases aligning to TRBD2. Looked up from germline, CDR1 is SGDLS and CDR2 is YYNGEE. Trimming took 4 bases from V and 2 from J; bases not matched to a gene: 15. The CDR3 runs to 17 residues.

Only a few counts were recorded for this clone. Germline and junction disagree at one end, which may indicate a read error. V usage is TRBV10-3 and J usage is TRBJ1-2, with a weak D call TRBD1 (5 bases). The CDR3 consists of 12 residues. Per germline, CDR1 ENHRY and CDR2 SYGVKD. This CDR3 reads CASSYGGDGYTF. The CDR3 coding sequence is TGTGCCAGCAGTTACGGGGGGGATGGCTACACCTTC.